This is a list of T cell receptor beta chains from one sample in a study of T cell repertoires in ileal Crohn's disease. Some clones are missing from TCRdb's copy, which holds only in-frame ones; the method was immunoSEQ multiplex PCR. The sample has roughly 30,000 clones; 80% are singletons. Sequenced input: ileal tissue. Every receptor here comes from an adult with Crohn's disease. The CDR3 runs from the conserved cysteine through the conserved F or W. The D gene is left open where the match is weak. Only part of the rows carry a size: once, few, many, or a class if the clone is expanded.

D gene: .
J gene: TRBJ2-2
clone size: .
V gene: TRBV5-5
CDR3 protein: CASSSGVLTGELFF
CDR3 DNA: TGTGCCAGCAGCTCCGGGGTATTGACCGGGGAGCTGTTTTTT

D gene: TRBD1
J gene: TRBJ1-6
clone size: few
V gene: TRBV5-6
CDR3 protein: CASSPTAGGTVNSPLHF
CDR3 DNA: TGTGCCAGCAGCCCAACCGCGGGGGGGACAGTTAATTCACCCCTCCACTTT

D gene: .
J gene: TRBJ2-3
clone size: .
V gene: TRBV20-1
CDR3 protein: CSASKEVQYF
CDR3 DNA: TGCAGTGCTAGTAAGGAGGTGCAGTATTTT

D gene: TRBD2
J gene: TRBJ2-7
clone size: .
V gene: TRBV28
CDR3 protein: CASSLWGSGKDEQYF
CDR3 DNA: TGTGCCAGCAGTTTATGGGGCAGCGGGAAGGACGAGCAGTACTTC

D gene: TRBD2
J gene: TRBJ2-1
clone size: .
V gene: TRBV11-2
CDR3 protein: CASSFNPGGTHNEQFF
CDR3 DNA: TGTGCCAGCAGCTTCAATCCCGGGGGGACCCACAATGAGCAGTTCTTC

D gene: .
J gene: TRBJ2-7
clone size: .
V gene: TRBV11-2
CDR3 protein: CASRKGVYEQYF
CDR3 DNA: TGTGCCAGCAGAAAGGGAGTTTACGAGCAGTACTTC

D gene: .
J gene: TRBJ2-7
clone size: .
V gene: TRBV7-7
CDR3 protein: CASSDATINEQYF
CDR3 DNA: TGTGCCAGCAGCGATGCCACTATAAACGAGCAGTACTTC

D gene: .
J gene: TRBJ1-6
clone size: .
V gene: TRBV27
CDR3 protein: CASTPRSTAPDNSPLHF
CDR3 DNA: TGTGCCAGCACCCCAAGGTCGACAGCGCCAGATAATTCACCCCTCCACTTT

D gene: .
J gene: TRBJ2-4
clone size: few
V gene: TRBV4-3
CDR3 protein: CASSQVSGLTKNIQYF
CDR3 DNA: TGCGCCAGCAGCCAAGTTTCAGGGTTGACCAAAAACATTCAGTACTTC

D gene: .
J gene: TRBJ1-1
clone size: .
V gene: TRBV9
CDR3 protein: CASTLGMNTEAFF
CDR3 DNA: TGTGCCAGCACCCTAGGAATGAACACTGAAGCTTTCTTT

D gene: .
J gene: TRBJ2-3
clone size: .
V gene: TRBV7-9
CDR3 protein: CASSLAGRTGSTDTQYF
CDR3 DNA: TGTGCCAGCAGCTTAGCAGGGAGGACCGGAAGCACAGATACGCAGTATTTT

D gene: TRBD1
J gene: TRBJ2-7
clone size: .
V gene: TRBV6-5
CDR3 protein: CASSQGAQEQYF
CDR3 DNA: TGTGCCAGCAGCCAGGGGGCGCAGGAGCAGTACTTC

D gene: .
J gene: TRBJ1-1
clone size: once
V gene: TRBV28
CDR3 protein: CASNLGGAGNTEAFF
CDR3 DNA: TGTGCCAGCAATTTAGGGGGGGCAGGCAACACTGAAGCTTTCTTT

D gene: TRBD2
J gene: TRBJ2-1
clone size: .
V gene: TRBV7-3
CDR3 protein: CASSAGLAGANEQFF
CDR3 DNA: TGTGCCAGCAGCGCGGGACTAGCGGGAGCAAATGAGCAGTTCTTC

D gene: .
J gene: TRBJ1-1
clone size: .
V gene: TRBV10-3
CDR3 protein: CAIKEGRDTEAFF
CDR3 DNA: TGTGCCATCAAGGAGGGTCGGGACACTGAAGCTTTCTTT

D gene: TRBD2
J gene: TRBJ2-2
clone size: .
V gene: TRBV7-9
CDR3 protein: CASSSSGNTGELFF
CDR3 DNA: TGTGCCAGCAGCTCTAGCGGGAACACCGGGGAGCTGTTTTTT

D gene: TRBD2
J gene: TRBJ2-5
clone size: .
V gene: TRBV2
CDR3 protein: CASSPRLAGGPVPLQTQYF
CDR3 DNA: TGTGCCAGCAGCCCCCGTCTAGCGGGAGGGCCAGTCCCTCTCCAGACCCAGTACTTC

D gene: TRBD1
J gene: TRBJ1-1
clone size: .
V gene: TRBV18
CDR3 protein: CASSKGAVDLLAFF
CDR3 DNA: TGTGCCAGCTCCAAGGGGGCAGTGGATTTGCTAGCTTTCTTT

D gene: .
J gene: TRBJ2-5
clone size: .
V gene: TRBV18
CDR3 protein: CSSSPEGQETQYF
CDR3 DNA: TGTTCCAGCTCACCAGAGGGCCAAGAGACCCAGTACTTC

D gene: TRBD1
J gene: TRBJ1-1
clone size: .
V gene: TRBV16
CDR3 protein: CASSQSVTGGNTEAFF
CDR3 DNA: TGTGCCAGCAGCCAATCGGTGACAGGGGGGAACACTGAAGCTTTCTTT

D gene: TRBD1
J gene: TRBJ1-2
clone size: .
V gene: TRBV2
CDR3 protein: CASSPFPGTGYGYTF
CDR3 DNA: TGTGCCAGCAGTCCTTTCCCGGGGACAGGGTATGGCTACACCTTC

D gene: TRBD1
J gene: TRBJ1-1
clone size: .
V gene: TRBV7-9
CDR3 protein: CASSAHRGSEAFF
CDR3 DNA: TGTGCCAGCAGCGCACACAGGGGGTCTGAAGCTTTCTTT

D gene: .
J gene: TRBJ1-1
clone size: once
V gene: TRBV5-6
CDR3 protein: CASSLRGLYTEAFF
CDR3 DNA: TGTGCCAGCAGCTTGAGGGGGTTGTACACTGAAGCTTTCTTT

D gene: .
J gene: TRBJ2-7
clone size: .
V gene: TRBV9
CDR3 protein: CASSPWDKTYEQYF
CDR3 DNA: TGTGCCAGCAGCCCCTGGGACAAAACCTACGAGCAGTACTTC

D gene: .
J gene: TRBJ1-5
clone size: .
V gene: TRBV28
CDR3 protein: CASSSPDAGRRPQHF
CDR3 DNA: TGTGCCAGCAGTTCTCCCGACGCGGGAAGGAGGCCCCAGCATTTT

D gene: .
J gene: TRBJ1-1
clone size: .
V gene: TRBV5-1
CDR3 protein: CASSSTTGNTEAFF
CDR3 DNA: TGCGCCAGCAGCTCGACAACAGGGAACACTGAAGCTTTCTTT

D gene: TRBD2
J gene: TRBJ2-4
clone size: .
V gene: TRBV15
CDR3 protein: CATHPGGIAKNIQYF
CDR3 DNA: TGTGCCACCCACCCGGGGGGTATAGCCAAAAACATTCAGTACTTC

D gene: .
J gene: TRBJ2-7
clone size: .
V gene: TRBV6-1
CDR3 protein: CASNPQGKIYEQYF
CDR3 DNA: TGTGCCAGCAACCCTCAGGGAAAAATCTACGAGCAGTACTTC

D gene: TRBD1
J gene: TRBJ1-4
clone size: .
V gene: TRBV19
CDR3 protein: CASKPTGMGEKLFF
CDR3 DNA: TGTGCCAGTAAGCCGACAGGGATGGGCGAAAAACTGTTTTTT

D gene: TRBD1
J gene: TRBJ1-5
clone size: .
V gene: TRBV6-1
CDR3 protein: CASSLQGISNQPQHF
CDR3 DNA: TGTGCCAGCAGTTTACAGGGGATCAGCAATCAGCCCCAGCATTTT

D gene: .
J gene: TRBJ1-1
clone size: .
V gene: TRBV7-2
CDR3 protein: CASSTRGDTEAFF
CDR3 DNA: TGTGCCAGCAGCACGCGGGGGGACACTGAAGCTTTCTTT

D gene: TRBD2
J gene: TRBJ2-5
clone size: .
V gene: TRBV5-4
CDR3 protein: CASSLTSGTFETQYF
CDR3 DNA: TGTGCCAGCAGCTTGACTAGCGGGACATTCGAGACCCAGTACTTC

D gene: TRBD1
J gene: TRBJ1-6
clone size: .
V gene: TRBV18
CDR3 protein: CASSPATGVGSPPHF
CDR3 DNA: TGTGCCAGCTCACCCGCGACAGGGGTTGGTTCACCCCCCCACTTT

D gene: TRBD1
J gene: TRBJ2-5
clone size: .
V gene: TRBV6-5
CDR3 protein: CASSYWTGDEETQYF
CDR3 DNA: TGTGCCAGCAGTTATTGGACAGGGGATGAAGAGACCCAGTACTTC

D gene: .
J gene: TRBJ1-4
clone size: .
V gene: TRBV2
CDR3 protein: CASSENGRNEKLFF
CDR3 DNA: TGTGCCAGCAGTGAGAATGGCAGGAATGAAAAACTGTTTTTT

D gene: .
J gene: TRBJ1-6
clone size: .
V gene: TRBV6-5
CDR3 protein: CASSYSSVGGSPLHF
CDR3 DNA: TGTGCCAGCAGTTACTCAAGCGTAGGGGGATCACCCCTCCACTTT

D gene: .
J gene: TRBJ1-4
clone size: .
V gene: TRBV5-6
CDR3 protein: CASSLGLGSGGEKLFF
CDR3 DNA: TGTGCCAGCAGCTTGGGACTGGGGTCAGGCGGGGAAAAACTGTTTTTT

D gene: .
J gene: TRBJ2-1
clone size: once
V gene: TRBV5-6
CDR3 protein: CASSLRLARGGANEQFF
CDR3 DNA: TGTGCCAGCAGCTTGAGGCTCGCGAGGGGGGGGGCCAATGAGCAGTTCTTC

D gene: TRBD2
J gene: TRBJ2-5
clone size: once
V gene: TRBV5-1
CDR3 protein: CASSLLADQETQYF
CDR3 DNA: TGCGCCAGCAGCTTGCTAGCGGACCAAGAGACCCAGTACTTC